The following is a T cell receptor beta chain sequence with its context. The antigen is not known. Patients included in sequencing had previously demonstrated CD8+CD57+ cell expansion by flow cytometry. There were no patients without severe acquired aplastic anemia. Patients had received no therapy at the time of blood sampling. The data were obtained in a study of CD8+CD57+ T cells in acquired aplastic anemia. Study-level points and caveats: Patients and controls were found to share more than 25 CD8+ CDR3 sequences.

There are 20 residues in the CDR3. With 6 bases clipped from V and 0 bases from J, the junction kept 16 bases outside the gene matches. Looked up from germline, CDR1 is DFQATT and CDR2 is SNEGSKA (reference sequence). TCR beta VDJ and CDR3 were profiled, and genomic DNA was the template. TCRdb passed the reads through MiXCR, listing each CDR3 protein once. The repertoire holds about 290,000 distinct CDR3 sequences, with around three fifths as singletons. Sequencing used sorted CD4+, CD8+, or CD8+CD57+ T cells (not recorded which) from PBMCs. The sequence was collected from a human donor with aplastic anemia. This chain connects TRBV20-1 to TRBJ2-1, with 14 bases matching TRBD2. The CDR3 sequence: CSATPLRTSGGISSYNEQFF. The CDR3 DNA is TGCAGTGCCACCCCGCTCCGGACTAGCGGGGGGATCAGCTCCTACAATGAGCAGTTCTTC.